Below are 27 T cell receptor beta chains sequenced from a single sample in a study of tumor-infiltrating lymphocytes in localized non-small cell lung cancer. Only in-frame clones appear in the TCRdb table, and some are missing; sequencing was by immunoSEQ multiplex PCR. Of about 12,000 clones in the sample, 70% to 90% were seen once. The sequencing sample was made of lung tumor tissue. These receptors were collected from a human donor with non-small cell lung cancer.

V and J are TRBV7-3 and TRBJ2-1, with 13 bases aligning to TRBD2. The CDR3 runs to 17 residues. The junction had 10 bases not matched to a gene; V was cut back by 5 bases and J by 6 bases. Germline CDR1 reads SGHTA; CDR2 reads FQGTGA. CDR3 DNA sequence: TGTGCCAGCAGCCTTACTAGCGGGAGGGCAGGGAGCAATGAGCAGTTCTTC. Translated: CASSLTSGRAGSNEQFF.

The chain employs TRBV7-2 and TRBJ2-5; TRBD2 matches at 10 bases. Losses at the gene ends were 7 bases for V and 1 base for J; bases not matched to a gene: 6. Germline V CDR1 and CDR2: SGHTA, FQGNSA. The CDR3 loop spans 15 amino acids. DNA of the CDR3: TGTGCCAGCACCTTTGGGACTAGCGCCCAAGAGACCCAGTACTTC. The encoded protein is CASTFGTSAQETQYF.

V usage is TRBV11-2 and J usage is TRBJ2-6; TRBD1 aligns across 11 bases. J was trimmed by 0 bases and V by 2 bases; bases with no gene match: 3. Germline V gives CDR1 SGHAT, CDR2 FQNNGV. This CDR3 spans 18 amino acids. CDR3 coding DNA: TGTGCCAGCAGCTTAACCGGGACAGGGGGCTCTGGGGCCAACGTCCTGACTTTC. Translating it yields CASSLTGTGGSGANVLTF.

This clone was recorded only once. The rearrangement links TRBV19 to TRBJ2-5; the D gene is possibly TRBD2 (5 bases). The CDR3 has 13 residues. CDR1 is LNHDA and CDR2 is SQIVND in the germline V gene (reference sequence). Trimming cost V 4 bases and J 9 bases, with 15 bases left between them. CDR3 loop: CASSTESTSAQYF. CDR3 sequence (DNA): TGTGCCAGTAGTACCGAATCAACTAGTGCCCAGTACTTC.

V is TRBV6-5 and J is TRBJ2-1; 7 bases line up with TRBD2. V trimming: 5 bases; J trimming: 2 bases; junction bases outside the gene matches: 3. Germline V lookup: CDR1 MNHEY, CDR2 SVGAGI. The CDR3 has 14 residues. The CDR3 coding sequence is TGTGCCAGCAGTCTGACTAGCCCCTACAATGAGCAGTTCTTC. It specifies CASSLTSPYNEQFF.

The rearrangement uses TRBV6-6 and TRBJ2-1; D is possibly TRBD2 (5 bases). The CDR3 totals 16 residues. From germline, CDR1 is MNHNY and CDR2 SVGAGI (reference sequence). V lost 5 bases, J lost 2 bases, and 16 bases lay in between. The CDR3 reads CASSPLEGVPYNEQFF. The DNA for the CDR3 is TGTGCCAGCAGTCCCCTTGAGGGAGTCCCCTACAATGAGCAGTTCTTC.

The V gene is TRBV2, the J gene TRBJ2-2, with 9 bases aligning to TRBD1. From germline, CDR1 is SNHLY and CDR2 FYNNEI. The CDR3 has 15 amino acids. Trimming at V came to 8 bases and at J to 5 bases, leaving 9 bases not matched to a gene. CDR3 loop: CASGRDRAGTGELFF. CDR3 DNA: TGTGCCAGCGGGAGGGACAGGGCGGGAACCGGGGAGCTGTTTTTT. Based on the CDR3 plus reference TRBV2 and TRBJ2-2, the full variable domain is EPEVTQTPSHQVTQMGQEVILRCVPISNHLYFYWYRQILGQKVEFLVSFYNNEISEKSEIFDDQFSVERPDGSNFTLKIRSTKLEDSAMYFCASGRDRAGTGELFFGEGSRLTVL.

The genes are TRBV6-1 and TRBJ1-3; unclear D gene. Germline CDR1 reads MNHNS; CDR2 reads SASEGT. The CDR3 length is 17 residues. Trimming shortened V by 1 base and J by 1 base, and 14 bases separated the two germline ends. The CDR3 sequence: CASSEGPVGASGNTIYF. The CDR3 coding sequence is TGTGCCAGCAGTGAAGGGCCAGTCGGAGCTTCTGGAAACACCATATATTTT.

The chain carries TRBV15 and TRBJ2-2, with 11 bases identical to TRBD2. Germline CDR1 LNHNV, CDR2 YYDKDF (reference sequence). V lost 0 bases, J lost 5 bases, and 2 bases stayed unmatched. The CDR3 totals 16 residues. The DNA of the CDR3 is TGTGCCACCAGCAGAGATCTAGCGGGAGGTACCGGGGAGCTGTTTTTT. This gives the protein CATSRDLAGGTGELFF.

The chain joins TRBV28 to TRBJ1-4; tentative D call: TRBD1 (6 bases). Germline lookup yields CDR1 MDHEN and CDR2 SYDVKM. The V and J ends lost 11 bases and 5 bases respectively, with 12 bases between them. This CDR3 has 12 residues. The CDR3 DNA is TGTGCCGTGGGAAGGGGGAATGAAAAACTGTTTTTT. As protein: CAVGRGNEKLFF.

The rearrangement links TRBV30 to TRBJ1-2, with no clear D. With 5 bases removed from V and 2 bases from J, the gap between germline ends came to 15 bases. The CDR3 totals 14 residues. The germline gives CDR1 GTSNPN, CDR2 SVGIG (reference sequence). CDR3 nucleotide sequence: TGTGCCTGGGGAAACACGGGATTAAACTATGGCTACACCTTC. Translating gives CAWGNTGLNYGYTF.

This sequence joins TRBV6-1 and TRBJ1-3, with unresolved D. Germline-derived CDR1 and CDR2 are MNHNS and SASEGT. Trimming took off 10 bases at V and 0 bases at J, with 7 bases between the two ends. The CDR3 length is 12 residues. The CDR3 DNA reads TGTGCCACCCAGATCTCTGGAAACACCATATATTTT. It yields the protein CATQISGNTIYF.

The chain couples TRBV9 to TRBJ2-1; 8 nucleotides match TRBD2. This CDR3 has 16 residues. Germline CDR1 is SGDLS and CDR2 is YYNGEE. V shed 4 bases, J shed 2 bases, and the junction held 8 bases outside the gene matches. The DNA for the CDR3 is TGTGCCAGCAGCCTGAGGGGTAGCGGGGCCTACAATGAGCAGTTCTTC. Translated: CASSLRGSGAYNEQFF.

The chain carries TRBV10-1 and TRBJ2-3; 8 bases align to TRBD1. Germline V gives CDR1 WNHNN, CDR2 SYGVQD (reference sequence). The CDR3 totals 15 residues. The ends lost 8 bases at V and 0 bases at J; junction bases unmatched: 7. Written as DNA, the CDR3 is TGCGCCAGCTCCCGGACAGGGCTTAGCACAGATACGCAGTATTTT. Translating it yields CASSRTGLSTDTQYF.

V and J are TRBV28 and TRBJ2-7; D is tentatively TRBD1 or TRBD2 (5 bases each). Germline-derived CDR1 and CDR2 are MDHEN and SYDVKM. The CDR3 sequence is 14 residues long. Trimming left V 2 bases short and J 11 bases short, with 19 bases between. CDR3 residues: CASSLGSPGPREYF. The CDR3 coding sequence is TGTGCCAGCAGTTTAGGGTCCCCGGGACCCAGGGAGTACTTC.

Notes on this clone: One end of the junction does not line up with germline, which may come from a read error. V and J are TRBV5-4 and TRBJ1-1; D not certain. Germline lookup yields CDR1 SGHNT and CDR2 YYREEE (reference sequence). The CDR3 consists of 13 residues. The CDR3, as DNA: TGCGCCAGCAGCCCCGGGCCGAACACTGAAGCTTTCTTT. Its translation is CASSPGPNTEAFF.

This clone has just a few counts. This CDR3 is also generated by other DNA sequences in the sample. The chain recombines TRBV6-4 with TRBJ2-2; no clear D gene. Germline V gene data show CDR1 as MRHNA and CDR2 as SNTAGT. This CDR3 comprises 13 residues. V lost 0 bases, J lost 3 bases, and 2 bases lay in between. CDR3 nucleotide sequence: TGTGCCAGCAGTGACTCAGACACCGGGGAGCTGTTTTTT. It translates to CASSDSDTGELFF.

In its sample, this clone is large. The chain has TRBV25-1 and TRBJ2-1; the D gene is possibly TRBD2 (6 bases). This CDR3 comprises 14 residues. V lost 3 bases, J lost 9 bases, and 15 bases lay in between. From germline, CDR1 is MGHDK and CDR2 SYGVNS. The CDR3: CASSDGGRSGEQFF. Written as DNA, the CDR3 is TGTGCCAGCAGTGATGGAGGGAGAAGCGGTGAGCAGTTCTTC.

There are a few counts of this clone. The genes are TRBV18 and TRBJ1-1; 7 bases map to TRBD1. The CDR3 spans 15 residues. V shed 0 bases and J 4 bases; nucleotides not matched to a gene: 5. The V gene's germline CDR1 is KGHSH and CDR2 LQKENI. In DNA form, the CDR3 reads TGTGCCAGCTCACCACCGTTCAGGGGGACCACTGAAGCTTTCTTT. Translating it yields CASSPPFRGTTEAFF.

This clone showed up just once. The chain uses TRBV5-1 and TRBJ2-3; 8 positions match TRBD1. Trimming cost V 9 bases and J 2 bases; bases outside gene matches: 5. Germline CDR1 is SGHRS and CDR2 is YFSETQ. This CDR3 is 13 amino acids long. This CDR3 is CATSDRVTDTQYF. CDR3 DNA: TGCGCCACCTCGGACAGGGTCACAGATACGCAGTATTTT.

The V and J genes are TRBV5-1 and TRBJ2-3; TRBD2 aligns across 7 bases. With 4 bases clipped from V and 7 bases from J, the junction kept 12 bases outside the gene matches. Germline CDR1 reads SGHRS; CDR2 reads YFSETQ. The length of the CDR3 is 15 residues. CDR3 DNA sequence: TGCGCCAGCAGCCCTGGGGGTGGGAGGGCCAATACGCAGTATTTT. This codes for CASSPGGGRANTQYF.

In its sample, this clone was seen once. The CDR3 nucleotides are TGTGCCAGCAGCATGAGCGGGAGTCTAACCGGGGAGCTGTTTTTT. Translated, it gives CASSMSGSLTGELFF. This chain connects TRBV5-4 to TRBJ2-2; TRBD2 matches at 8 bases. This CDR3 is built from 15 residues. Germline V gives CDR1 SGHNT, CDR2 YYREEE (reference sequence). The junction had 7 bases not matched to a gene; V was cut back by 4 bases and J by 5 bases. Full variable domain (missing parts from reference TRBV5-4 and TRBJ2-2): ETGVTQSPTHLIKTRGQQVTLRCSSQSGHNTVSWYQQALGQGPQFIFQYYREEENGRGNFPPRFSGLQFPNYSSELNVNALELDDSALYLCASSMSGSLTGELFFGEGSRLTVL.

The chain employs TRBV30 and TRBJ2-7, with TRBD1 matching 9 bases. This CDR3 has 13 residues. Germline CDR1 GTSNPN, CDR2 SVGIG (reference sequence). The trim removed 8 bases at V and 0 bases at J, leaving 5 bases unmatched. The CDR3 reads CAGGTGISYEQYF. In DNA, the CDR3 is TGTGCCGGGGGGACAGGGATCTCCTACGAGCAGTACTTC. Using reference TRBV30 and TRBJ2-7 for the parts outside the CDR3, the full variable domain is SQTIHQWPATLVQPVGSPLSLECTVEGTSNPNLYWYRQAAGRGLQLLFYSVGIGQISSEVPQNLSASRPQDRQFILSSKKLLLSDSGFYLCAGGTGISYEQYFGPGTRLTVT.

The chain couples TRBV7-8 to TRBJ1-1; a weak D match, TRBD1 (5 bases). The CDR3 totals 15 residues. Germline CDR1 and CDR2: SGHVS and FQNEAQ. V was trimmed by 1 base and J by 5 bases, leaving 14 bases between them. The CDR3 DNA is TGTGCCAGCAGCTTAGAAGGGGCCCGCGGGACTGAAGCTTTCTTT. Its protein is CASSLEGARGTEAFF.

This rearrangement joins TRBV7-2 to TRBJ2-7; 8 bases are a match to TRBD2. This CDR3 spans 16 amino acids. The germline V gene has CDR1 SGHTA and CDR2 FQGNSA. V was clipped by 4 bases and J by 6 bases; unmatched bases: 14. The CDR3 region has the DNA TGTGCCAGCAGCTCGAAACCGGGACTAGTGTTCACCGAGCAGTACTTC. Translating it yields CASSSKPGLVFTEQYF.

This clone has a single count. The genes are TRBV25-1 and TRBJ2-7; no clear D gene. The germline V gene has CDR1 MGHDK and CDR2 SYGVNS. This CDR3 region has 13 residues. V lost 1 base to trimming and J lost 3 bases, with 7 bases between them. In DNA form, the CDR3 reads TGTGCCAGCAGTGAATCTGGGCTCTACGAGCAGTACTTC. This sequence encodes CASSESGLYEQYF.

The chain joins TRBV30 to TRBJ1-5; no firm D call. Germline-derived CDR1 and CDR2 are GTSNPN and SVGIG (reference sequence). The CDR3 spans 13 residues. With 2 bases removed from V and 1 base from J, the gap between germline ends came to 6 bases. This CDR3 reads CAWSRASNQPQHF. The CDR3 bases are TGTGCCTGGAGTAGGGCGAGCAATCAGCCCCAGCATTTT.